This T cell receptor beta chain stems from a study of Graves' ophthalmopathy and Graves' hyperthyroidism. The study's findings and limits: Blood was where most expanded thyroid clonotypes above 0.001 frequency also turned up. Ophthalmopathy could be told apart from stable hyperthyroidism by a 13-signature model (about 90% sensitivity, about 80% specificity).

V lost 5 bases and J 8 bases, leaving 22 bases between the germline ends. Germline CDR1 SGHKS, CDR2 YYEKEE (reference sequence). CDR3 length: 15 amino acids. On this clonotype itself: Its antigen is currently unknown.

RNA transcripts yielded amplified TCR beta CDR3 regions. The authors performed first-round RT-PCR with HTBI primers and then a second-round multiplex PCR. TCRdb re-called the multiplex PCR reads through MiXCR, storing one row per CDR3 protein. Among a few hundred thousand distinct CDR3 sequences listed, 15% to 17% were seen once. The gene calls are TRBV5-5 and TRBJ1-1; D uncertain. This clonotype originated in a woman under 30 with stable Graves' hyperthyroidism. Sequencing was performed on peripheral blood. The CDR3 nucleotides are TGTGCCAGCAGGGGTAGCATTCGACGGTTAGAAGAAGCTTTCTTT. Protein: CASRGSIRRLEEAFF.